These 11 T cell receptor beta chains originate from one sample sequenced in a study of blood T cells in healthy people across ages (dated by TCRdb to about 2015). To prepare the library, 5' RACE was applied. The sequencer listed for this sample is Illumina HiSeq 2500. A second PCR of roughly 7 to 12 cycles was run with a J-beta primer mix and a sample-barcoded 5' primer. TCRdb reran the public reads through fastp at Q25 and MiXCR, keeping productive beta chains. Merged by CDR3 protein, the rows form single entries marked with the most common genes and DNA. The sample has hundreds of thousands of distinct CDR3 sequences on record, about 43% of them singletons. The top ten constitute around 30% of the sample. Material: blood. All receptors derive from a man older than 75 in good health.

CDR3 amino acids: CASGGETYEQYF. Here the CDR3 DNA reads TGCGCCAGCGGCGGGGAAACCTACGAGCAGTACTTC. The chain recombines TRBV5-1 with TRBJ2-7; tentative D call: TRBD2 (6 bases). V dropped 7 bases and J dropped 2 bases, with 10 bases sitting between them. The CDR3 totals 12 residues. CDR1 and CDR2 (germline): SGHRS, YFSETQ.

This clonotype was seen a few times. V is TRBV12-3 or TRBV12-4 and J is TRBJ1-2, with D possibly TRBD1 on 6 matching bases. This CDR3 contains 14 residues. V was cut by 6 bases and J by 5 bases, with 16 bases left in between. The CDR3, as DNA: TGTGCCAGCAGCCCCGGACAGACGCCGTATGGCTACACCTTC. Its translation is CASSPGQTPYGYTF.

V gene TRBV4-2 combines with J gene TRBJ2-5; D tentatively reads TRBD1 or TRBD2 (5 bases each). V was trimmed by 0 bases and J by 1 base, leaving 15 bases between them. The CDR3 length is 17 residues. Germline values: CDR1 LGHNA, CDR2 YNFKEQ. CDR3 in DNA: TGTGCCAGCAGCCAAGATTCAGGGACGGGGATCCAAGAGACCCAGTACTTC. It codes for CASSQDSGTGIQETQYF.

The genes are TRBV2 and TRBJ2-3, with D possibly being TRBD1 (6 bases). CDR1 is SNHLY and CDR2 is FYNNEI in the germline V gene. V lost 9 bases to trimming and J lost 0 bases, with 16 bases between them. The CDR3 sequence is 15 residues long. CDR3 residues: CARHRANRSTDTQYF. CDR3 coding DNA: TGTGCCAGACACAGGGCAAATCGAAGCACAGATACGCAGTATTTT.

V usage is TRBV7-2 and J usage is TRBJ2-7; D could derive from TRBD1 or TRBD2 (5 bases each). CDR1 is SGHTA, CDR2 FQGNSA, per germline. Trimming left V 7 bases short and J 1 base short, with 14 bases between. The CDR3 runs 14 residues. The DNA of the CDR3 is TGTGCCAGCACTCCGGGACGGACATCCTACGAGCAGTACTTC. It encodes CASTPGRTSYEQYF.

This chain joins TRBV27 and TRBJ2-7, with 7 bases lining up with TRBD1. Germline assignment: CDR1 MNHEY and CDR2 SMNVEV (reference sequence). The CDR3 consists of 16 residues. V was clipped by 3 bases and J by 3 bases; unmatched bases: 11. This chain's CDR3 is CASSFYPGQAHYEQYF. CDR3 DNA: TGTGCCAGCAGTTTTTATCCAGGACAGGCACACTACGAGCAGTACTTC.

The V call is TRBV5-5, the J call TRBJ2-7; D may correspond to TRBD1 or TRBD2 (5 bases each). Trimming removed 4 bases from V and 4 bases from J, with 12 bases in between. Germline CDR1 and CDR2: SGHKS and YYEKEE (reference sequence). The CDR3 spans 13 residues. The CDR3 is CASSTGRLYEQYF. The CDR3 region has the DNA TGTGCCAGCAGCACGGGACGGTTATACGAGCAGTACTTC.

Remarks on this clonotype: One base away lies a much larger clone, so this may be a sequencing read error. The chain joins TRBV24-1 to TRBJ2-3, with D perhaps matching TRBD2 (6 bases). V lost 3 bases and J lost 7, with 16 bases in between. The CDR3 contains 15 residues. Per germline, CDR1 KGHDR and CDR2 SFDVKD. The CDR3 spells CATSDPSAGQHTQYF. The CDR3 region has the DNA TGTGCCACCAGTGATCCTTCCGCGGGGCAGCATACGCAGTATTTT.

The J gene is TRBJ2-5, the V gene TRBV4-1, with no clear D. The CDR3 sequence is 14 residues long. CDR1 MGHRA and CDR2 YSYEKL come from the germline V gene. With 1 base removed from V and 1 base from J, the gap between germline ends came to 7 bases. The CDR3: CASSQVMFQETQYF. The CDR3 DNA reads TGCGCCAGCAGCCAAGTTATGTTCCAAGAGACCCAGTACTTC.

The V and J genes are TRBV20-1 and TRBJ1-1; D possibly corresponds to TRBD1 (6 bases). The germline V gene has CDR1 DFQATT and CDR2 SNEGSKA (reference sequence). This CDR3 is 15 amino acids long. Trimming shortened V by 1 base and J by 1 base, and 13 bases separated the two germline ends. CDR3 bases: TGCAGTGCTAGAGTCGGGGGACAACGGAACACTGAAGCTTTCTTT. Residues: CSARVGGQRNTEAFF.

V usage is TRBV7-2 and J usage is TRBJ1-2, with TRBD1 as a possible D gene (6 bases). Deletions cut 1 base from V and 4 bases from J, with 13 bases between. This CDR3 comprises 15 residues. CDR1 SGHTA and CDR2 FQGNSA come from the germline V gene. The CDR3 nucleotides are TGTGCCAGCAGCTTAGAAGCGGGGGGCCCCTATGGCTACACCTTC. The encoded protein is CASSLEAGGPYGYTF.